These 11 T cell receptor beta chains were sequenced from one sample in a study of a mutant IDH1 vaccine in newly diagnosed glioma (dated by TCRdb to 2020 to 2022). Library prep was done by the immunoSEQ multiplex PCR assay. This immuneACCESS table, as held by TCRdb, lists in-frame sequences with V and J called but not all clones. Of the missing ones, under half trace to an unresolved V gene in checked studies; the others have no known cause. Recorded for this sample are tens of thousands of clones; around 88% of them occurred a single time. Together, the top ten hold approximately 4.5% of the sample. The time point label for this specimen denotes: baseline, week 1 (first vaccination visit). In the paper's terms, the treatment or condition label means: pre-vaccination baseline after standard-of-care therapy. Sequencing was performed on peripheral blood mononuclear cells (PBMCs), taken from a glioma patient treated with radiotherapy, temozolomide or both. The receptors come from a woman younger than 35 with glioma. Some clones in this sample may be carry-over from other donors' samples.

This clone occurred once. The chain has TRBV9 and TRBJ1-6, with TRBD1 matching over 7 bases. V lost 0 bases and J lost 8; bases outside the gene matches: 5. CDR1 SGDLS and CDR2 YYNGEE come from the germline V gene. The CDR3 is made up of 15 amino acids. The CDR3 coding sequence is TGTGCCAGCAGCGTAGGAGAGGGGGCTTATTCACCCCTCCACTTT. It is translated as CASSVGEGAYSPLHF.

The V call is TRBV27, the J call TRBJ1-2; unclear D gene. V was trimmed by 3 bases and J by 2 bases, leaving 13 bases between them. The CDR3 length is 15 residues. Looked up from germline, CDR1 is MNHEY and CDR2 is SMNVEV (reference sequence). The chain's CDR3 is CASSFSWRANYGYTF. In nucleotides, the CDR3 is TGTGCCAGCAGTTTCTCGTGGAGAGCCAACTATGGCTACACCTTC.

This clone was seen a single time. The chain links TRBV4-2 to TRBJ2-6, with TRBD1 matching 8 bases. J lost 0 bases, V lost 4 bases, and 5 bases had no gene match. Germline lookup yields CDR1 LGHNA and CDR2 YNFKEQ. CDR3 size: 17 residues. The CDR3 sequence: CASSLGQGISGANVLTF. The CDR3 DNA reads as TGTGCCAGCAGCCTTGGACAGGGCATCTCTGGGGCCAACGTCCTGACTTTC.

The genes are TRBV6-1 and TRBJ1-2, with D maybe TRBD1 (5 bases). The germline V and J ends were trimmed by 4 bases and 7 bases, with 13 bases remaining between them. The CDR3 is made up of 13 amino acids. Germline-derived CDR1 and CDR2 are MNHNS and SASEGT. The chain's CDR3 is CASSVRDIGGYTF. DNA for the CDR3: TGTGCCAGCAGTGTCAGGGATATCGGTGGCTACACCTTC.

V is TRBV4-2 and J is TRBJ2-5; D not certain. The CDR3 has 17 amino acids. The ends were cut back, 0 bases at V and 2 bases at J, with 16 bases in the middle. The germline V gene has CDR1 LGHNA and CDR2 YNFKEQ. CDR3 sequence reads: CASSQDPGFDVQETQYF. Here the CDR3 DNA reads TGTGCCAGCAGCCAAGACCCGGGCTTCGACGTACAAGAGACCCAGTACTTC.

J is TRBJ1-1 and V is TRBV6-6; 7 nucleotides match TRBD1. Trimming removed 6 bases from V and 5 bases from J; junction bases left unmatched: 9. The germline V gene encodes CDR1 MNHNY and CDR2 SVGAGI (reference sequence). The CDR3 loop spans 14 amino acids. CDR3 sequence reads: CASRRTGEGTEAFF. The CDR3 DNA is TGTGCCAGCAGGCGCACAGGGGAGGGAACTGAAGCTTTCTTT.

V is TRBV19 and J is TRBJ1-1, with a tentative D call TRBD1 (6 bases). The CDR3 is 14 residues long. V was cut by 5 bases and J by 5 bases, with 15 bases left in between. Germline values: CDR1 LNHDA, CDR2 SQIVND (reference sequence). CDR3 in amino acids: CASSLRGGGTEAFF. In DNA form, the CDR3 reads TGTGCCAGTAGTTTAAGGGGGGGCGGAACTGAAGCTTTCTTT.

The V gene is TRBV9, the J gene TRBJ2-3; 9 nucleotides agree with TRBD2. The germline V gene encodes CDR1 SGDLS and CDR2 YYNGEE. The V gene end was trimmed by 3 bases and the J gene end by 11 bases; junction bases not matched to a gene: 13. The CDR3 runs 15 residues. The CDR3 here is CASSETAGGRHGQYF. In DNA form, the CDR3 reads TGTGCCAGCAGCGAGACAGCGGGAGGCCGTCATGGGCAGTATTTT. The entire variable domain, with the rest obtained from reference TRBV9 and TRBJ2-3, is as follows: DSGVTQTPKHLITATGQRVTLRCSPRSGDLSVYWYQQSLDQGLQFLIQYYNGEERAKGNILERFSAQQFPDLHSELNLSSLELGDSALYFCASSETAGGRHGQYFGPGTRLTVL.

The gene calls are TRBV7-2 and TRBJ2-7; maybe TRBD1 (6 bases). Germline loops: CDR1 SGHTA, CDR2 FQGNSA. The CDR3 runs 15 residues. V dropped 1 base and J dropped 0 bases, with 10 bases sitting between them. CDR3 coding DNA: TGTGCCAGCAGCTTAGGGGGGCCCAGCTCCTACGAGCAGTACTTC. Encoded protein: CASSLGGPSSYEQYF.

In DNA form, the CDR3 reads TGTGCCAGCAGCCCCTCCAACGTAGGTTACGAGCAGTACTTC. Its protein is CASSPSNVGYEQYF. The chain is built from TRBV9 and TRBJ2-7, with D hard to call. Between the trimmed V and J ends, which lost 4 bases and 4 bases, there was a span of 15 bases. This CDR3 is 14 amino acids long. CDR1 SGDLS and CDR2 YYNGEE come from the germline V gene.

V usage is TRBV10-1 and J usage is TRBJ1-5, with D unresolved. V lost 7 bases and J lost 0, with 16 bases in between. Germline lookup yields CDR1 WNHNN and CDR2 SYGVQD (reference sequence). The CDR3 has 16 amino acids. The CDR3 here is CASTSDRHYSNQPQHF. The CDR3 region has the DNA TGCGCCAGCACCTCGGACCGCCATTATAGCAATCAGCCCCAGCATTTT.